These T cell receptor beta chains were read from a single sample in a study of radiotherapy plus CTLA-4 blockade in lung cancer. This table comes from immunoSEQ multiplex PCR, and its TCRdb copy is limited to in-frame clones, with some not included. The sample holds tens of thousands of clones, 79% seen once. The input for sequencing was peripheral blood, taken from a patient treated with radiotherapy plus ipilimumab. Receptors were obtained from a human donor with non-small cell lung cancer who had a complete response to radiotherapy plus ipilimumab. The CDR3 runs from the conserved cysteine through the conserved F or W. The D gene is left open where the match is weak. Clone size is not always given. Where it is, it says once, few, many or a class for expanded clones.

CASSPSVGLTDTQYF	TGTGCCAGCAGTCCGAGTGTAGGGTTGACAGATACGCAGTATTTT	few	TRBV27	-	TRBJ2-3
CASSPQGGPVGYNEQFF	TGTGCCAGCAGCCCCCAGGGGGGGCCGGTCGGGTACAATGAGCAGTTCTTC	-	TRBV11-3	-	TRBJ2-1
CASSARDLLRTEAFF	TGTGCCAGTAGTGCCCGGGACCTCCTTAGGACTGAAGCTTTCTTT	medium-sized	TRBV19	-	TRBJ1-1
CAWSAQQTRAGAVEKQYF	TGTGCCTGGAGTGCCCAACAAACGCGAGCGGGGGCGGTTGAGAAGCAGTACTTC	-	TRBV30	TRBD2	TRBJ2-7
CASSSPNQETQYF	TGTGCCAGCAGCTCACCGAACCAAGAGACCCAGTACTTC	once	TRBV7-2	-	TRBJ2-5
CASSRHHRALQETQYF	TGTGCCAGCAGCCGTCACCACAGGGCTCTACAAGAGACCCAGTACTTC	-	TRBV11-2	-	TRBJ2-5
CASSRDREVSKLFF	TGTGCCAGCAGCAGGGACAGGGAGGTTTCAAAACTGTTTTTT	-	TRBV5-4	TRBD1	TRBJ1-4
CASSVASTDTQYF	TGCGCCAGCAGTGTCGCCTCCACAGATACGCAGTATTTT	-	TRBV5-1	-	TRBJ2-3
CASSSRDEGTNEAFF	TGTGCCAGTAGTAGTAGGGATGAGGGGACGAATGAAGCTTTCTTT	-	TRBV19	-	TRBJ1-1
CASRLLRTLNEQFF	TGTGCCAGCAGGCTGCTTCGGACTCTCAATGAGCAGTTCTTC	-	TRBV6-5	-	TRBJ2-1
CASSLATRGIQYF	TGTGCCAGCAGCTTGGCGACTAGAGGCATTCAGTACTTC	-	TRBV5-5	-	TRBJ2-4
CASSSTSGRVNEQFF	TGTGCCAGCAGCTCCACTAGCGGGAGAGTGAATGAGCAGTTCTTC	-	TRBV11-2	TRBD2	TRBJ2-1
CASSSFTGGTTEAFF	TGTGCCAGCAGCTCTTTTACAGGGGGCACCACTGAAGCTTTCTTT	-	TRBV11-3	TRBD1	TRBJ1-1
CASSTGTGSYTEAFF	TGTGCCAGCTCTACCGGGACAGGGAGTTATACTGAAGCTTTCTTT	-	TRBV18	TRBD1	TRBJ1-1
CASSLAGTGNSGTEAFF	TGTGCCAGCAGCTTAGCCGGGACAGGGAATTCGGGGACTGAAGCTTTCTTT	-	TRBV11-2	TRBD1	TRBJ1-1
CASSSQGDTEAFF	TGCGCCAGCAGCTCACAGGGGGACACTGAAGCTTTCTTT	-	TRBV5-1	TRBD1	TRBJ1-1
CASSRRGDGYTF	TGTGCCAGCAGCCGACGAGGGGATGGCTACACCTTC	-	TRBV11-3	-	TRBJ1-2
CASRDRCLYGYTF	TGTGCCAGCAGAGACAGGTGCTTGTATGGCTACACCTTC	-	TRBV21-1	-	TRBJ1-2
CASSSDYGERGYTF	TGTGCCAGCAGCTCCGATTACGGAGAGAGGGGCTACACCTTC	few	TRBV5-4	-	TRBJ1-2